This T cell receptor (beta chain) was identified in a study of control samples from healthy donors and cancer patients. TCRdb keeps only in-frame clones here, not all; method: immunoSEQ multiplex PCR. The table has some 79,000 clones, 75% to 90% seen once. Germline values: CDR1 KGHDR, CDR2 SFDVKD. The length of the CDR3 is 14 residues. Trimming shortened V by 4 bases and J by 8 bases, and 16 bases separated the two germline ends. The chain combines TRBV24-1 with TRBJ1-1; weak D call: TRBD1 (5 bases). The material sequenced was blood. The sequence was collected from a man aged 45-65 years in good health. The CDR3 sequence is CATSDKRGSTEAFF. The CDR3 coding sequence is TGTGCCACCAGTGACAAACGGGGCTCGACGGAAGCTTTCTTT.